This TCR beta chain was profiled in a study of PD-1 blockade in classical Hodgkin lymphoma (dated by TCRdb to 2019 to 2021). In the study overall: Nivolumab dosing was 3 mg/kg intravenously every 2 weeks, continuing until either disease progression or unacceptable toxicity. A peripheral blood immune signature of response to PD-1 blockade in classical Hodgkin lymphoma was defined using TCR beta sequencing and CyTOF.

From its cysteine to its phenylalanine, the CDR3 spans 9 amino acids. Kept here is only the CDR3 DNA, which spans 27 bases and is read in frame from base 1. The germline V gene (reference sequence) provides CDR1 WNHNN and CDR2 SYGVQD. V is reduced by 7 bases and J by 4 bases, leaving a spacing of 0 bases between them. What the study reported, not specific to this receptor: The study covered only a single clinical trial cohort, and the causes of the repertoire differences, possibly disease activity or prior therapy, were still not defined. By C4D1, a significant rise was seen in CD4+ TCR diversity but not in CD8+ TCR diversity (p=0.0027 vs p=0.16), and the rise was most apparent among complete responders (p=0.02). Among trial patients, those achieving complete response had baseline diversity similar to that of newly diagnosed patients, while diversity was significantly lower in partial responders and progressors. Lower diversity was observed in patients in whom nivolumab was started less than 1 year after ASCT, and these patients were excluded from later analyses so that confounding by immune reconstitution would be avoided. Newly diagnosed patients were reported to have lower baseline TCR diversity than healthy donors, and relapsed/refractory patients were reported to have lower baseline TCR diversity still.

Genomic DNA was isolated using the Qiagen DNeasy kit from unsorted PBMCs as well as from negatively selected CD4+ and CD8+ fractions. Using primers that anneal to V and J segments, immunoSEQ multiplex PCR amplified the TCR beta CDR3 regions. Amplification bias was minimized using a synthetic immune receptor repertoire, and residual bias was removed computationally after sequencing. The original pipeline was this. Repertoire diversity was quantified as the Shannon entropy index using custom Python scripts. Unsorted, CD4+ and CD8+ repertoires were analyzed separately, except for combined analyses in which CD4+ and CD8+ sequences were merged in silico. Clonal expansion was defined as a frequency increase of at least 2-fold after treatment compared with C1D1, and clones undetected at baseline were assigned a pseudocount of 0.5. Clones with 0 or 1 copy at C1D1 were classified as singleton clones, and clones with 2 or more copies were classified as non-singleton clones. By matching protein sequences in sorted samples from the same patient, clones expanded in unsorted samples were annotated as CD4+, CD8+ or unknown. Wilcoxon tests were applied to paired samples to test diversity changes from C1D1 to C4D1. TCRdb provides this immuneACCESS table in a form limited to in-frame rearrangements. Some clones are lacking; in checked studies, under half of them reflect an unresolved V gene, and why the rest are absent is not known. V and J calls and clone size are those listed in that table; D and trimming were worked out from the DNA. Across this sample there are 42,000 or so clones, with approximately 86% seen only once. The ten top clones hold just over 5.5% of the sample.

The time point tag for this specimen amounts to: cycle 2 day 1 (C2D1) of nivolumab. Relapse after autologous stem cell transplantation had occurred in all trial patients, and cohorts A, B and C were distinguished by prior brentuximab vedotin exposure. The trial cohort comprised about 60 patients with relapsed/refractory classical Hodgkin lymphoma whose best overall responses were complete response, partial response or progressive disease. Trial patients were treated with single-agent nivolumab in the multi-cohort phase II CheckMate 205 trial. An independent review committee assessed best overall response using the 2007 International Working Group response criteria. Trial PBMCs were obtained immediately prior to nivolumab initiation (C1D1) and on therapy at cycle 2 day 1 and cycle 4 day 1. Peripheral blood was collected in 8 mL Vacutainer Cell Preparation Tubes, from which PBMCs were isolated by centrifugation and then cryopreserved.

A word on this clone: Its target antigen remains unknown. Nothing much larger sits one base from this clone, and base qualities are not available.

The rearrangement combines TRBV10-1 with TRBJ2-3, with an unclear D gene assignment. This sequence was found in a human donor with classical Hodgkin lymphoma. Source: peripheral blood mononuclear cells (PBMCs), taken before the second cycle of nivolumab. The CDR3 sequence is CASTDTQYF. In nucleotide form, the sequence is TGCGCCAGCACAGATACGCAGTATTTT.